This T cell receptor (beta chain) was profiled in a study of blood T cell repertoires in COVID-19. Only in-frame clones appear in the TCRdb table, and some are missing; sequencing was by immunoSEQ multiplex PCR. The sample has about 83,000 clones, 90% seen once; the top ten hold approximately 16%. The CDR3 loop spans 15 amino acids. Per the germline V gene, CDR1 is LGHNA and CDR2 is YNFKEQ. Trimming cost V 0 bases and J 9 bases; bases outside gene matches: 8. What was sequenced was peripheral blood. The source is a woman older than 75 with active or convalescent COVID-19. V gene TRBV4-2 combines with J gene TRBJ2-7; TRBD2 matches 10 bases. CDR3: CASSQDRLAGDRQYF. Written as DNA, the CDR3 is TGTGCCAGCAGCCAAGATAGGCTAGCGGGGGACCGGCAGTACTTC.